The 27 T cell receptor beta chains reported below all come from one sample, sequenced in a study of blood T cell repertoires in COVID-19. The data were produced by immunoSEQ multiplex PCR, yet TCRdb's version contains in-frame clones alone and is incomplete. This table has over 200,000 clones, about nine tenths appearing once. Sample: peripheral blood. All receptors derive from a man aged 30-40 years who had recovered from COVID-19.

This chain uses TRBV12-3 or TRBV12-4 with TRBJ1-1; D unresolved. V lost 2 bases and J lost 2, with 3 bases in between. This CDR3 is built from 12 residues. CDR3 amino acids: CASSLTNTEAFF. The CDR3 DNA reads as TGTGCCAGCAGTTTAACAAACACTGAAGCTTTCTTT.

The genes are TRBV6-1 and TRBJ2-5, with TRBD1 as a possible D gene (5 bases). The length of the CDR3 is 15 residues. Looked up from germline, CDR1 is MNHNS and CDR2 is SASEGT. V lost 1 base to trimming and J lost 4 bases, with 13 bases between them. Here the CDR3 reads CASSEGVGRGETQYF. CDR3 bases: TGTGCCAGCAGTGAAGGGGTGGGAAGGGGAGAGACCCAGTACTTC.

CDR3 residues: CASSLGWADTGELFF. DNA for the CDR3: TGTGCCAGCAGCTTAGGATGGGCCGACACCGGGGAGCTGTTTTTT. The chain employs TRBV11-2 and TRBJ2-2; no reliable D call. Germline V lookup: CDR1 SGHAT, CDR2 FQNNGV. The CDR3 is 15 residues long. Trimming shortened V by 1 base and J by 3 bases, and 9 bases separated the two germline ends.

The genes are TRBV20-1 and TRBJ2-5; D ambiguous. This CDR3 is 11 amino acids long. V was shortened by 6 bases and J by 3 bases, with 8 bases between the two germline ends. The germline V gene has CDR1 DFQATT and CDR2 SNEGSKA (reference sequence). This chain's CDR3 is CSAESKETQYF. CDR3 nucleotides: TGCAGTGCGGAGTCAAAAGAGACCCAGTACTTC.

This chain uses TRBV5-1 with TRBJ2-1; 13 positions agree with TRBD2. The junction had 5 bases not matched to a gene; V was cut back by 1 base and J by 10 bases. CDR3 length equals 15 residues. In germline, CDR1 is SGHRS, CDR2 YFSETQ. CDR3: CASSLTSGGANEQFF. The CDR3 DNA sequence: TGCGCCAGCAGCTTGACTAGCGGGGGGGCCAACGAGCAGTTCTTC.

The V gene is TRBV12-3 or TRBV12-4, the J gene TRBJ2-3; D is undetermined. Trimming stripped 6 bases from V and 2 bases from J, with 6 bases between. This CDR3 is built from 12 residues. The DNA for the CDR3 is TGTGCCAGCAGGACTTTCACAGATACGCAGTATTTT. This sequence encodes CASRTFTDTQYF.

The V call is TRBV2, the J call TRBJ2-3, with D possibly being TRBD1 (6 bases). There are 15 residues in the CDR3. Germline V lookup: CDR1 SNHLY, CDR2 FYNNEI. V lost 8 bases, J lost 3 bases, and 18 bases lay in between. This CDR3 is CASGYQGQGTDTQYF. The CDR3 nucleotides read TGTGCCAGCGGCTATCAAGGGCAGGGGACAGATACGCAGTATTTT.

The genes are TRBV2 and TRBJ2-1; no clear D gene. The CDR3 has 11 residues. The germline V gene encodes CDR1 SNHLY and CDR2 FYNNEI. V was pared by 3 bases and J by 10 bases, with 7 bases between. The CDR3 here is CASSDGAEQFF. For the CDR3, the DNA is TGTGCCAGCAGTGACGGAGCGGAGCAGTTCTTC. Full variable domain (remainder filled in from reference TRBV2 and TRBJ2-1): EPEVTQTPSHQVTQMGQEVILRCVPISNHLYFYWYRQILGQKVEFLVSFYNNEISEKSEIFDDQFSVERPDGSNFTLKIRSTKLEDSAMYFCASSDGAEQFFGPGTRLTVL.

J is TRBJ2-1 and V is TRBV9, with TRBD2 identical over 11 bases. Germline V lookup: CDR1 SGDLS, CDR2 YYNGEE. Trimming took 4 bases from V and 7 from J; bases not matched to a gene: 7. This CDR3 region has 15 residues. The CDR3 DNA is TGTGCCAGCAGCCCCCTAGCGGGGGGCCGTAATGAGCAGTTCTTC. It translates to CASSPLAGGRNEQFF.

This chain uses TRBV3-1 (or the pseudogene TRBV3-2) with TRBJ1-1; tentative D call: TRBD1 (6 bases). This CDR3 comprises 15 residues. Germline V gives CDR1 LGHDT, CDR2 YNNKEL (reference sequence). V was pared by 3 bases and J by 5 bases, with 16 bases between. CDR3 sequence (DNA): TGTGCCAGCAGCCACTACAGGGAAGGAAGTACTGAAGCTTTCTTT. Translation: CASSHYREGSTEAFF.

V gene TRBV15 combines with J gene TRBJ2-7, with D uncertain. CDR1 and CDR2 from the germline V gene are LNHNV and YYDKDF (reference sequence). V lost 0 bases and J lost 6, with 6 bases in between. This CDR3 is 12 amino acids long. The CDR3, as DNA: TGTGCCACCAGCAGAGATTATTTCGAGCAGTACTTC. It translates to CATSRDYFEQYF.

The chain employs TRBV14 and TRBJ1-1; TRBD1 might be the D (6 bases). Between the trimmed V and J ends, which lost 4 bases and 4 bases, there was a span of 13 bases. The CDR3 is 14 residues long. CDR1 and CDR2 from the germline V gene are SGHDN and FVKESK. The CDR3 region has the DNA TGTGCCAGCAGCCGTCCGGGAGGGGGCACTGAAGCTTTCTTT. This translates into CASSRPGGGTEAFF.

The J gene is TRBJ2-6, the V gene TRBV6-4; TRBD1 is a possible D gene (6 bases). CDR1 and CDR2 (germline): MRHNA, SNTAGT. This CDR3 has 20 residues. Trimming took off 4 bases at V and 0 bases at J, with 22 bases between the two ends. The CDR3 reads CASSASRQVPPSSGANVLTF. Here the CDR3 DNA reads TGTGCCAGCAGTGCCTCAAGACAGGTCCCTCCCAGCTCTGGGGCCAACGTCCTGACTTTC.

This sequence joins TRBV7-2 and TRBJ2-7, with D possibly TRBD1 on 6 matching bases. The CDR3 spans 14 residues. The V and J ends lost 5 bases and 3 bases respectively, with 14 bases between them. Germline CDR1 reads SGHTA; CDR2 reads FQGNSA. The CDR3 protein is CASSPVGQNYEQYF. The CDR3 DNA reads TGTGCCAGCAGCCCAGTGGGACAAAACTACGAGCAGTACTTC. The whole variable domain, filled in from reference TRBV7-2 and TRBJ2-7, reads GAGVSQSPSNKVTEKGKDVELRCDPISGHTALYWYRQSLGQGLEFLIYFQGNSAPDKSGLPSDRFSAERTGGSVSTLTIQRTQQEDSAVYLCASSPVGQNYEQYFGPGTRLTVT.

This clone was observed a handful of times. V gene TRBV9 combines with J gene TRBJ1-6, with D uncertain. This CDR3 is 15 amino acids long. Trimming took 0 bases from V and 4 from J, leaving 8 bases between them. Looked up from germline, CDR1 is SGDLS and CDR2 is YYNGEE. The CDR3 region is CASSVDSGYNSPLHF. In DNA, the CDR3 is TGTGCCAGCAGCGTAGATTCGGGGTATAATTCACCCCTCCACTTT.

The chain combines TRBV3-1 (or the pseudogene TRBV3-2) with TRBJ1-2, with 9 bases lining up with TRBD1. V lost 4 bases to trimming and J lost 4 bases; unmatched junction nucleotides: 10. Germline CDR1 is LGHDT and CDR2 is YNNKEL (reference sequence). This CDR3 has 16 residues. The CDR3: CASSRRAADRGYGYTF. In nucleotides, the CDR3 is TGTGCCAGCAGCCGAAGGGCAGCGGACAGGGGCTATGGCTACACCTTC.

This clone showed up just a few times. The chain uses TRBV4-2 and TRBJ1-5; 7 bases are a match to TRBD1. Trimming removed 6 bases from V and 4 bases from J; junction bases left unmatched: 12. Germline values: CDR1 LGHNA, CDR2 YNFKEQ. This CDR3 has 16 residues. The CDR3 nucleotides are TGTGCCAGCAGTGACAAGGTCGGGACAGCGAATCAGCCCCAGCATTTT. The encoded protein is CASSDKVGTANQPQHF.

The V call is TRBV9, the J call TRBJ1-3; D perhaps matches TRBD1 (5 bases). The CDR3 is made up of 17 amino acids. Germline loops: CDR1 SGDLS, CDR2 YYNGEE. V lost 1 base and J lost 2, with 16 bases in between. The CDR3 region is CASSVLGGNTPGNTIYF. The CDR3 DNA is TGTGCCAGCAGCGTACTTGGGGGGAATACACCTGGAAACACCATATATTTT. Full variable domain (missing parts from reference TRBV9 and TRBJ1-3): DSGVTQTPKHLITATGQRVTLRCSPRSGDLSVYWYQQSLDQGLQFLIQYYNGEERAKGNILERFSAQQFPDLHSELNLSSLELGDSALYFCASSVLGGNTPGNTIYFGEGSWLTVV.

This chain connects TRBV5-1 to TRBJ2-3, with TRBD1 identical over 7 bases. Germline CDR1 SGHRS, CDR2 YFSETQ. The CDR3 runs 17 residues. J gave up 6 bases and V 0 bases, and 13 bases lay outside the gene matches. The CDR3 protein is CASSLDGHLGGRDTQYF. The CDR3 DNA sequence: TGCGCCAGCAGCTTGGATGGACACTTAGGGGGCAGGGATACGCAGTATTTT. The full variable domain, in which reference TRBV5-1 and TRBJ2-3 provide the parts outside the CDR3, is KAGVTQTPRYLIKTRGQQVTLSCSPISGHRSVSWYQQTPGQGLQFLFEYFSETQRNKGNFPGRFSGRQFSNSRSEMNVSTLELGDSALYLCASSLDGHLGGRDTQYFGPGTRLTVL.

CDR3 sequence: CASSLNAKRSAYEQYF. The DNA for the CDR3 is TGTGCCAGCAGCTTGAATGCGAAACGGAGCGCCTACGAGCAGTACTTC. This chain connects TRBV7-2 to TRBJ2-7, with unresolved D. V was shortened by 3 bases and J by 2 bases, with 17 bases between the two germline ends. The length of the CDR3 is 16 residues. Germline loops: CDR1 SGHTA, CDR2 FQGNSA.

The chain has TRBV6-2 or TRBV6-3 and TRBJ1-2; a weak D match, TRBD1 (5 bases). Trimming cost V 6 bases and J 4 bases, with 9 bases left between them. Germline V gives CDR1 MNHEY, CDR2 SVGEGT. This CDR3 has 12 residues. CDR3 nucleotide sequence: TGTGCCAGCAGCCCTGGGGCCTATGGCTACACCTTC. Amino acids: CASSPGAYGYTF.

The chain uses TRBV27 and TRBJ1-1; tentative D call: TRBD1 (5 bases). Germline lookup yields CDR1 MNHEY and CDR2 SMNVEV (reference sequence). Trimming took 4 bases from V and 3 from J, leaving 18 bases between them. CDR3 length: 16 residues. CDR3 DNA sequence: TGTGCCAGCAGTTCTAGCAAGTACGGGGGGTACACTGAAGCTTTCTTT. This codes for CASSSSKYGGYTEAFF.

This sequence joins TRBV10-2 and TRBJ2-7; the match to TRBD1 covers 9 bases. Germline assignment: CDR1 WSHSY and CDR2 SAAADI. V lost 8 bases to trimming and J lost 4 bases; unmatched junction nucleotides: 15. CDR3 length: 16 amino acids. The CDR3 DNA reads TGCGCCAGCGGACGAATGGCACCGGGACAGGGATACGAGCAGTACTTC. It specifies CASGRMAPGQGYEQYF.

This clone came up once. The rearrangement joins TRBV7-2 to TRBJ2-3; 9 bases are a match to TRBD2. CDR1 and CDR2 from the germline V gene are SGHTA and FQGNSA. The CDR3 covers 19 residues. After removal of 5 bases from V and 5 bases from J, the junction contained 20 bases not matched to a gene. The DNA for the CDR3 is TGTGCCAGCAGCCCGCCGGGACTAGCCATTTCCCAGCCAGGAGATACGCAGTATTTT. This gives the protein CASSPPGLAISQPGDTQYF.

The chain employs TRBV2 and TRBJ2-4; 12 bases are shared with TRBD2. V trimming: 2 bases; J trimming: 1 base; junction bases outside the gene matches: 3. Germline V CDR1 and CDR2: SNHLY, FYNNEI. The CDR3 is 17 amino acids. The CDR3 DNA reads as TGTGCCAGCAGTGAACTAGCGGGGGGGTCGGCCAAAAACATTCAGTACTTC. This translates into CASSELAGGSAKNIQYF.

This clone was observed a single time. The CDR3 region has the DNA TGCGCCAGCAGCTTATACCGGGACAGGGACACTGAAGCTTTCTTT. The encoded protein is CASSLYRDRDTEAFF. V gene TRBV5-1 combines with J gene TRBJ1-1; 9 nucleotides agree with TRBD1. The V and J ends lost 2 bases and 3 bases, in that order; junction bases with no gene match: 5. The CDR3 spans 15 residues. CDR1 SGHRS and CDR2 YFSETQ come from the germline V gene.

The chain employs TRBV27 and TRBJ2-2, with a possible D match to TRBD1 (5 bases). There are 14 residues in the CDR3. CDR1 is MNHEY, CDR2 SMNVEV, per germline (reference sequence). The V end lost 6 bases, the J end lost 2 bases, and 10 bases lay between the germline ends. CDR3 sequence (DNA): TGTGCCAGCAGCAGATGGACAAACACCGGGGAGCTGTTTTTT. Translation gives CASSRWTNTGELFF.